This T cell receptor beta chain was identified during a study of post-analysis software for immune sequencing data. Points from the study as a whole: People with multiple sclerosis had a significantly lower normalized Chao1 diversity than controls did. Elevated frequency relative to controls characterized several TRBV segments in patients, TRBV5-6, TRBV5-1 and TRBV20-1 among them. Strong co-clustering by F measure was seen for same-batch samples.

Libraries were made from TCR beta cDNA, and they carried unique molecular identifiers. The yield from about 1 to 10 million T cells was roughly 500,000 cDNA molecules in total. TCRdb ran MiXCR on the PCR reads and lists one entry per CDR3 protein. Of about 540,000 distinct CDR3 sequences in the sample, approximately 34% were seen once. This clonotype was found a few times. Its antigen remains unidentified. V dropped 2 bases and J dropped 5 bases, with 16 bases sitting between them. CDR3 length: 15 residues. Germline CDR1 and CDR2: SGHRS and YFSETQ. The sequenced sample was blood. The chain joins TRBV5-1 to TRBJ2-5, with D tentatively TRBD1 (6 bases). The sequence derives from a girl aged 2 to 17 with multiple sclerosis. CDR3 DNA sequence: TGCGCCAGCAGCTTATACAGGGATAAGAGGGAGACCCAGTACTTC. This encodes CASSLYRDKRETQYF.